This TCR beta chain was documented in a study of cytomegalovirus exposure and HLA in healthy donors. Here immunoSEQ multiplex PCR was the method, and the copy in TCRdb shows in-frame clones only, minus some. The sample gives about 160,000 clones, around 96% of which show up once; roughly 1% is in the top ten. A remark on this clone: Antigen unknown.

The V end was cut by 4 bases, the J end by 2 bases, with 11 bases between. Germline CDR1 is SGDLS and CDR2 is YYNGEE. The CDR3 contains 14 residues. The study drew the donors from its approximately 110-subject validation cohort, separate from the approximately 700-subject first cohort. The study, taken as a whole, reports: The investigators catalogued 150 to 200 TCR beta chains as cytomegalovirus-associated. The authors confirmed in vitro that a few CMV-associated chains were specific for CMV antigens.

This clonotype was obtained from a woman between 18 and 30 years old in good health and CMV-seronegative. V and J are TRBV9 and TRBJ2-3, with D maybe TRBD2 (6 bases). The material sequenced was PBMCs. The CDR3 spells CASSPDYPTDTQYF. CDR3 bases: TGTGCCAGCAGCCCGGACTACCCCACAGATACGCAGTATTTT.